These T cell receptor beta chains were read from a single sample in a study of cytomegalovirus exposure and HLA in healthy donors. The protocol was immunoSEQ multiplex PCR, while the TCRdb copy is restricted to in-frame clones and leaves out a portion. The profile shows about 170,000 clones, approximately 85% of them singletons. The sample was PBMCs. These receptors came from a girl under 18 in good health and CMV-seropositive. Both conserved end residues are part of each CDR3. The D gene is left open where the match is weak. Clone size is given for some rows only: seen once, a few or many times, or a class if the clone is expanded.

V	J	length	size	D	CDR3	DNA
TRBV6-5	TRBJ1-2	13	-	-	CASSEGQGLGNTF	TGTGCCAGCAGTGAAGGGCAGGGCCTGGGAAACACCTTC
TRBV2	TRBJ2-7	16	-	-	CASNPLGTLDSYEQYF	TGTGCCAGCAATCCTCTGGGGACACTGGACTCCTACGAGCAGTACTTC
TRBV4-1	TRBJ1-1	15	-	TRBD1	CASSHPGQGGTEAFF	TGCGCCAGCAGCCACCCGGGACAGGGAGGCACTGAAGCTTTCTTT
TRBV5-4	TRBJ2-7	15	-	-	CASSSKTVSSYEQYF	TGTGCCAGCAGCTCGAAAACAGTTAGCTCCTACGAGCAGTACTTC
TRBV2	TRBJ2-7	12	-	-	CASSEGGYEQYF	TGTGCCAGCAGTGAGGGGGGCTACGAGCAGTACTTC
TRBV11-2	TRBJ2-1	11	-	TRBD2	CASRLAGEQFF	TGTGCCAGCAGACTAGCGGGGGAGCAGTTCTTC
TRBV9	TRBJ1-2	15	-	-	CASSVSAGANYGYTF	TGTGCCAGCAGCGTAAGTGCAGGGGCTAACTATGGCTACACCTTC
TRBV2	TRBJ1-1	13	-	TRBD1	CARGTGRGTEAFF	TGTGCCAGGGGGACAGGGAGGGGGACTGAAGCTTTCTTT
TRBV9	TRBJ2-7	15	-	-	CASSVEGGAYYEQYF	TGTGCCAGCAGCGTAGAGGGCGGGGCATACTACGAGCAGTACTTC
TRBV11-1	TRBJ2-7	17	-	TRBD1	CASSSPLQGARPYEQYF	TGTGCCAGCAGCTCCCCACTACAGGGGGCGAGGCCCTACGAGCAGTACTTC
TRBV6-5	TRBJ1-1	14	-	-	CASSYSTMNTEAFF	TGTGCCAGCAGTTACTCGACTATGAACACTGAAGCTTTCTTT
TRBV27	TRBJ1-5	15	-	-	CASTGTPYSNQPQHF	TGTGCCAGCACCGGGACTCCTTATAGCAATCAGCCCCAGCATTTT
TRBV7-2	TRBJ1-1	18	-	TRBD1	CASSFSPGTGVKNTEAFF	TGTGCCAGCAGCTTCAGCCCCGGGACAGGAGTCAAAAACACTGAAGCTTTCTTT
TRBV28	TRBJ1-2	11	-	-	CASSLRTGYTF	TGTGCCAGCAGTTTGCGTACTGGCTACACCTTC
TRBV30	TRBJ2-7	13	-	-	CAGGATSSYEQYF	TGTGCCGGGGGGGCCACGAGCTCCTACGAGCAGTACTTC
TRBV4-1	TRBJ1-1	14	once	-	CASSQEQGFTEAFF	TGCGCCAGCAGCCAAGAACAGGGATTCACTGAAGCTTTCTTT
TRBV27	TRBJ2-7	16	-	TRBD2	CASSPSLSGSLDEQYF	TGTGCCAGCAGTCCTAGTCTTAGCGGGTCTCTCGACGAGCAGTACTTC
TRBV7-9	TRBJ1-6	14	-	-	CASSLEQYNSPLHF	TGTGCCAGCAGCTTGGAACAGTATAATTCACCCCTCCACTTT
TRBV6-5	TRBJ1-6	14	-	-	CASSPWNFREALHF	TGTGCCAGCAGCCCTTGGAATTTCCGAGAGGCCCTCCACTTT
TRBV6-5	TRBJ1-6	14	-	-	CASSYSKGDSPLHF	TGTGCCAGCAGTTACTCGAAGGGGGATTCACCCCTCCACTTT
TRBV11-3	TRBJ2-7	13	-	TRBD2	CASSSGGWNEQYF	TGTGCCAGCAGCTCCGGGGGGTGGAACGAGCAGTACTTC
TRBV10-3	TRBJ1-5	13	-	-	CAIRGQLNQPQHF	TGTGCCATCAGAGGACAGTTAAATCAGCCCCAGCATTTT
TRBV5-1	TRBJ2-5	18	once	-	CASSLSRLGGLQGETQYF	TGCGCCAGCAGCTTATCGCGTCTGGGAGGGCTTCAGGGGGAGACCCAGTACTTC
TRBV5-5	TRBJ1-4	16	once	-	CASSFTKGGTNEKLFF	TGTGCCAGCAGCTTTACAAAAGGAGGAACTAATGAAAAACTGTTTTTT
TRBV28	TRBJ1-2	15	-	TRBD1	CASSLPTGGLSHYTF	TGTGCCAGCAGTTTACCGACAGGGGGATTGTCCCACTACACCTTC
TRBV28	TRBJ1-5	16	-	TRBD1	CASSSLTGGGNQPQHF	TGTGCCAGCAGCTCGCTTACAGGGGGTGGCAATCAGCCCCAGCATTTT
TRBV7-9	TRBJ1-2	16	-	TRBD1	CASSFSRVDRAHGYTF	TGTGCCAGCAGCTTTTCACGAGTGGACAGGGCGCATGGCTACACCTTC
TRBV25-1	TRBJ1-1	14	-	TRBD1	CASSWTGLSTEAFF	TGTGCCAGCAGTTGGACAGGGCTGAGCACTGAAGCTTTCTTT
TRBV6-1	TRBJ1-1	12	few	-	CASSDRVTEAFF	TGTGCCAGCAGTGACAGGGTCACTGAAGCTTTCTTT
TRBV6-5	TRBJ1-4	15	-	-	CASSYRQGTNEKLFF	TGTGCCAGCAGTTACCGTCAGGGGACTAATGAAAAACTGTTTTTT
TRBV5-1	TRBJ2-1	15	-	-	CASSLSQGLYNEQFF	TGCGCCAGCAGCTTGTCGCAGGGACTTTACAATGAGCAGTTCTTC
TRBV6-6	TRBJ1-4	15	-	TRBD1	CASRGTGVTNEKLFF	TGTGCCAGCAGAGGCACAGGGGTAACTAATGAAAAACTGTTTTTT
TRBV15	TRBJ2-7	17	-	-	CATSRHGGQISSYEQYF	TGTGCCACCAGCAGGCATGGAGGACAGATAAGCTCCTACGAGCAGTACTTC
TRBV6-6	TRBJ1-1	16	-	TRBD1	CASIRDRAGGATEAFF	TGTGCCAGCATACGGGACAGGGCTGGGGGCGCCACTGAAGCTTTCTTT
TRBV10-3	TRBJ1-5	13	-	TRBD1	CATAGTGNQPQHF	TGTGCCACCGCCGGGACAGGCAATCAGCCCCAGCATTTT
TRBV5-1	TRBJ1-1	12	-	-	CASSLRNTEAFF	TGCGCCAGCAGCTTGCGTAACACTGAAGCTTTCTTT
TRBV12-5	TRBJ2-7	16	-	-	CASGRRKGQITYEQYF	TGTGCTAGTGGCCGCCGAAAAGGACAGATAACGTACGAGCAGTACTTC
TRBV5-8	TRBJ2-1	13	-	TRBD2	CASSFGGGSEQFF	TGTGCCAGCAGCTTCGGGGGGGGGAGTGAGCAGTTCTTC
TRBV11-3	TRBJ2-2	15	-	-	CASSLISGNTGELFF	TGTGCCAGCAGCTTAATTAGCGGAAACACCGGGGAGCTGTTTTTT
TRBV2	TRBJ1-1	14	large	TRBD1	CASRTTGAGTEAFF	TGTGCCAGCAGGACGACAGGGGCGGGCACTGAAGCTTTCTTT
TRBV19	TRBJ1-2	13	once	TRBD1	CASSKGQGYGYTF	TGTGCCAGTAGTAAAGGACAGGGCTATGGCTACACCTTC
TRBV27	TRBJ1-1	17	-	TRBD1	CASSDPLRQGLNTEAFF	TGTGCCAGCAGTGATCCGTTGAGACAGGGATTGAACACTGAAGCTTTCTTT
TRBV6-1	TRBJ2-5	15	few	TRBD2	CASSEASGDQETQYF	TGTGCCAGCAGTGAAGCTAGCGGGGACCAAGAGACCCAGTACTTC
TRBV18	TRBJ1-1	15	-	TRBD1	CASSQRQGTNTEAFF	TGTGCCAGCTCACAAAGACAGGGAACGAACACTGAAGCTTTCTTT
TRBV4-1	TRBJ1-5	15	-	TRBD1	CASSQDDRATQPQHF	TGCGCCAGCAGCCAGGATGACAGGGCCACTCAGCCCCAGCATTTT
TRBV9	TRBJ2-1	14	-	TRBD2	CASSHGTSGGEQFF	TGTGCCAGCAGCCATGGGACTAGCGGGGGGGAGCAGTTCTTC
TRBV11-3	TRBJ2-5	15	-	-	CASSYSLRGAETQYF	TGTGCCAGCAGCTACTCACTCAGGGGGGCCGAGACCCAGTACTTC
TRBV27	TRBJ2-1	14	-	-	CASSSRGSYNEQFF	TGTGCCAGCAGTTCCCGGGGAAGCTACAATGAGCAGTTCTTC
TRBV7-8	TRBJ1-5	15	-	-	CASSLGRVLDQPQHF	TGTGCCAGCAGCTTAGGCAGGGTATTGGATCAGCCCCAGCATTTT
TRBV7-2	TRBJ1-1	14	-	TRBD1	CASSSTGDFPEAFF	TGTGCCAGCAGCTCGACAGGGGATTTCCCTGAAGCTTTCTTT
TRBV7-9	TRBJ1-3	14	-	-	CASSLAGPGNTIYF	TGTGCCAGCAGCTTAGCGGGCCCGGGGAACACCATATATTTT
TRBV11-2	TRBJ2-7	13	-	-	CASSLGLAYEQYF	TGTGCCAGCAGCTTAGGACTAGCCTACGAGCAGTACTTC
TRBV5-1	TRBJ2-5	16	-	-	CASSLSSGVPQETQYF	TGCGCCAGCAGCTTGAGTAGCGGTGTCCCCCAAGAGACCCAGTACTTC